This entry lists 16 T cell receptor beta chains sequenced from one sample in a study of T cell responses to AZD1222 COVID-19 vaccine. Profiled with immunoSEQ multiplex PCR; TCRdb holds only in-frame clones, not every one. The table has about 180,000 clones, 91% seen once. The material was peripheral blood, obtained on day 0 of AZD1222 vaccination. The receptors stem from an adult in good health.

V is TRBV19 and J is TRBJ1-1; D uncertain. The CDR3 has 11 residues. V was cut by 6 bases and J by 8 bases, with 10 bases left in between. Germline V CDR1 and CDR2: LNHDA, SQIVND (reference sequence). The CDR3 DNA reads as TGTGCCAGTAGGGGGATTCTAGAAGCTTTCTTT. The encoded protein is CASRGILEAFF.

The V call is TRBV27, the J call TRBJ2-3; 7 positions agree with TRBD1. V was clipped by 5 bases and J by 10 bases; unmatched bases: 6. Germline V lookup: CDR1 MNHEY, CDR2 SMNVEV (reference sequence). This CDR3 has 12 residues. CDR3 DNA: TGTGCCAGCAGTCCGACAGGGTGGGCGCAGTATTTT. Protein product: CASSPTGWAQYF.

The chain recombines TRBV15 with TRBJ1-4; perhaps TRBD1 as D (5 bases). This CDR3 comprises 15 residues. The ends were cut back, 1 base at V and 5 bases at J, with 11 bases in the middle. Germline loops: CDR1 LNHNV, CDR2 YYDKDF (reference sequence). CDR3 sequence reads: CATSRVRGTNEKLFF. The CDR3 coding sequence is TGTGCCACCAGCAGAGTAAGGGGAACAAATGAAAAACTGTTTTTT.

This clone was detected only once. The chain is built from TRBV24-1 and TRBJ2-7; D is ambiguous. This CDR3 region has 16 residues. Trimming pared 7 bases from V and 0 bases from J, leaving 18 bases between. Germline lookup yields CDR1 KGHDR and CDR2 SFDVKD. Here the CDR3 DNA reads TGTGCCACCAGCCTGTGTCGGTCGTCAAGCTCCTACGAGCAGTACTTC. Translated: CATSLCRSSSSYEQYF.

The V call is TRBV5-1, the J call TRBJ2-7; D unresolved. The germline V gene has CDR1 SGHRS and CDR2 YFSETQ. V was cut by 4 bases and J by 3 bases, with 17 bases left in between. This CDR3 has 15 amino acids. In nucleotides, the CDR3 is TGCGCCAGCAGCCACCTGGGCGGTCAAGACTACGAGCAGTACTTC. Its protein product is CASSHLGGQDYEQYF.

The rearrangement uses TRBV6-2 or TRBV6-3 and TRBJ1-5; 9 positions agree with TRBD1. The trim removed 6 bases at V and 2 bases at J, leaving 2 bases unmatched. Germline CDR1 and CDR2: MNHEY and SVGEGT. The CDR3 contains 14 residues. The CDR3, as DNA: TGTGCCAGCAGCAGGGACAGGGGCAATCAGCCCCAGCATTTT. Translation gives CASSRDRGNQPQHF.

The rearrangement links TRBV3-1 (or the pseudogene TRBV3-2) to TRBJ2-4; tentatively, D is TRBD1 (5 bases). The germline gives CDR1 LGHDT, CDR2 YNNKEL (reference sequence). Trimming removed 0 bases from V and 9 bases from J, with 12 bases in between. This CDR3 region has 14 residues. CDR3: CASSQDIGVSIQYF. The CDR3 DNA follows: TGTGCCAGCAGCCAAGATATAGGGGTTTCCATTCAGTACTTC.

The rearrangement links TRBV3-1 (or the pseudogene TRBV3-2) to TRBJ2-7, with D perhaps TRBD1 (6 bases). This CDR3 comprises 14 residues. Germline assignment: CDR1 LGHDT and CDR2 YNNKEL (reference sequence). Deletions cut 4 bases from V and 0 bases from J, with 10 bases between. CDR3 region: CASSPYRDSYEQYF. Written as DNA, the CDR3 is TGTGCCAGCAGCCCCTACAGGGACTCCTACGAGCAGTACTTC.

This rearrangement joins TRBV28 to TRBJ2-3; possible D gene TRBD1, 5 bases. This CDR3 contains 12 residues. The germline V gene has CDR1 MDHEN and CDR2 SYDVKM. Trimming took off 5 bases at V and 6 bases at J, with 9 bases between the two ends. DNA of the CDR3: TGTGCCAGCAGTACACAGGAGGATACGCAGTATTTT. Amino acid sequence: CASSTQEDTQYF.

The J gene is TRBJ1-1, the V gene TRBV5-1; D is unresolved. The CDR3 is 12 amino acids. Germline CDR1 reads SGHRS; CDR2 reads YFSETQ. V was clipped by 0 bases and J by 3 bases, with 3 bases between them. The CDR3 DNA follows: TGCGCCAGCAGCTTGGGGGACACTGAAGCTTTCTTT. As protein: CASSLGDTEAFF. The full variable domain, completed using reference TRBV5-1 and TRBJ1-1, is KAGVTQTPRYLIKTRGQQVTLSCSPISGHRSVSWYQQTPGQGLQFLFEYFSETQRNKGNFPGRFSGRQFSNSRSEMNVSTLELGDSALYLCASSLGDTEAFFGQGTRLTVV.

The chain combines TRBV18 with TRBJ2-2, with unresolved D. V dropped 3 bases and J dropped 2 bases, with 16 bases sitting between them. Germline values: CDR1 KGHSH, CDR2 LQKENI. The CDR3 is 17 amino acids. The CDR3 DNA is TGTGCCAGCTCACCGACCTTTAGGGAAATTAACACCGGGGAGCTGTTTTTT. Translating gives CASSPTFREINTGELFF.

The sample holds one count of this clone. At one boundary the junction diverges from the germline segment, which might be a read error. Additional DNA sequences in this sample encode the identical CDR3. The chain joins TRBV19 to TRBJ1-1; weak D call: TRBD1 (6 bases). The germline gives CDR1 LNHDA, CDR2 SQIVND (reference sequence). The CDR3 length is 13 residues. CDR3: CASSIGGGPEAFF. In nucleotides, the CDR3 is TGTGCCAGTAGTATAGGAGGGGGACCTGAAGCCTTCTTT.

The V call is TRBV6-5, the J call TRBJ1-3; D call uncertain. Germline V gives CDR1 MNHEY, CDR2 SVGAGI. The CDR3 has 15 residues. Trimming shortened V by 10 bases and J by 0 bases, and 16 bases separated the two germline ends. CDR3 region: CATTPSRFSGNTIYF. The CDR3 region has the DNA TGTGCCACCACCCCCTCCCGATTCTCTGGAAACACCATATATTTT.

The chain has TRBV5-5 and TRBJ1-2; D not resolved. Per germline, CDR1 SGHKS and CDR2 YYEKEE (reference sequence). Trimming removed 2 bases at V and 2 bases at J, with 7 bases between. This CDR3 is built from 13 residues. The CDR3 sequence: CASSFPGNYGYTF. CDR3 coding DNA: TGTGCCAGCAGCTTTCCGGGAAACTATGGCTACACCTTC.

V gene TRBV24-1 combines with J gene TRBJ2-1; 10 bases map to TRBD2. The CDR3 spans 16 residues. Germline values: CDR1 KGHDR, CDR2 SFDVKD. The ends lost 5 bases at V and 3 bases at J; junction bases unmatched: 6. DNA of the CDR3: TGTGCCACCAGTGGCACCCTAGCGGGAGTCTACAATGAGCAGTTCTTC. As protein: CATSGTLAGVYNEQFF.

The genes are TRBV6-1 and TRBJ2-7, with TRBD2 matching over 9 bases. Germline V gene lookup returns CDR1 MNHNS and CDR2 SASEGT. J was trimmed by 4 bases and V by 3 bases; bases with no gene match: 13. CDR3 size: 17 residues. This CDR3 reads CASSDLPIAGVVYEQYF. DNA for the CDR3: TGTGCCAGCAGTGACCTACCTATAGCGGGAGTAGTGTACGAGCAGTACTTC.